This paragraph covers one T cell receptor (beta chain) sequence. Its antigen is as yet unknown. This entry is derived from a study of brain T cells in children with intractable seizures. Study outcomes and limitations: Patients' HCMV serostatus was unknown; virus specificity rests on CDR3 similarity alone. Clones missing pre-surgery may reflect undersampling of that blood sample.

Indicated time point: blood from clinic visit 5 months post-surgery; TSC patient then seizure free. Surgery cases with the highest brain T cell transcript signatures were chosen for sequencing. Patients received at least one anti-epileptic drug before surgery. The length of the CDR3 is 14 residues. Trimming at V came to 6 bases and at J to 6 bases, leaving 8 bases not matched to a gene. Germline loops: CDR1 MNHEY, CDR2 SVGAGI. TCRdb's table, derived via immunoSEQ multiplex PCR, lists solely in-frame clones and lacks some. The sample has around 340,000 clones, about 93% seen once. Sequences were derived from peripheral blood, sampled approximately 5 months after surgery. This receptor was obtained from a boy younger than two with tuberous sclerosis and intractable seizures. The chain couples TRBV6-5 to TRBJ2-5; 9 nucleotides agree with TRBD2. The CDR3 here is CASSLAGDYQTQYF. The CDR3 bases are TGTGCCAGCAGCTTAGCGGGAGATTACCAGACCCAGTACTTC.